This T cell receptor (beta chain) is drawn from a study of blood T cell repertoires in COVID-19. For the study at large: Donors in the United States, Italy and Spain gave samples during acute or convalescent COVID-19. Sources were T cells, B-cell-depleted T cells, or PBMCs; the material itself was cDNA or gDNA.

In the authors' methods: Amplified reference gene primers provided the basis for estimating nucleated cell counts. The assay was immunoSEQ multiplex PCR, and TCRdb's table has in-frame clones only and misses some. That table furnishes V, J and clone size, whereas the DNA furnished D and trimming. Of about 240,000 clones in the sample, about four fifths are singletons; the top ten hold around 3.3%. The receptor comes from a woman between 18 and 29 years old with acute or convalescent COVID-19. Sequenced material: peripheral blood.

The CDR3 DNA follows: TGCGCCAGCAGTGAGTCGCTAGCGGGGGGTACGCAGTATTTT. It yields the protein CASSESLAGGTQYF. The J gene is TRBJ2-3, the V gene TRBV10-2; 11 bases match TRBD2. The length of the CDR3 is 14 residues. Trimming at V came to 0 bases and at J to 8 bases, leaving 1 base not matched to a gene. Germline V gives CDR1 WSHSY, CDR2 SAAADI.